A selection of T cell receptor beta chains follows, all from one sample in a study of blood T cell repertoires in COVID-19. The data were produced by immunoSEQ multiplex PCR, yet TCRdb's version contains in-frame clones alone and is incomplete. The data hold 75,000 to 100,000 clones, with about 86% observed a single time. Sequencing input: peripheral blood. These receptors were obtained from an elderly woman with acute or convalescent COVID-19. Each CDR3 is given with its conserved first and last residue. The D gene is left open where the match is weak. Expanded clones get a size class; other rows say once, few or many, or leave the size out.

DNA | CDR3 | size | V | D | J | length
TGTGCCAGCAGTTCCGTCCGCAGAGCTTTCTTT | CASSSVRRAFF | NA | TRBV12-3/TRBV12-4 | NA | TRBJ1-1 | 11
TGTGCCAGCAGCTTAATAGGGGTCCACGAGCAGTACTTC | CASSLIGVHEQYF | few | TRBV5-5 | NA | TRBJ2-7 | 13
TGTGCTAGTGGTTTGCCCACTACAGGGTGGAACACTGAAGCTTTCTTT | CASGLPTTGWNTEAFF | NA | TRBV12-5 | NA | TRBJ1-1 | 16
TGTGCCAGCTCAGGGCAGGGTATGCACACTGAAGCTTTCTTT | CASSGQGMHTEAFF | NA | TRBV18 | NA | TRBJ1-1 | 14
TGTGCCAGTAGTATGATAGCGGGGGGCGGGGATACGCAGTATTTT | CASSMIAGGGDTQYF | NA | TRBV19 | TRBD2 | TRBJ2-3 | 15
TGTGCCAGTAGTTCTGGGACTGCGCCCTCCTACGAGCAGTACTTC | CASSSGTAPSYEQYF | NA | TRBV19 | NA | TRBJ2-7 | 15
TGCAGCGTTGCCGGACACCTGAACACTGAAGCTTTCTTT | CSVAGHLNTEAFF | NA | TRBV29-1 | NA | TRBJ1-1 | 13
TGTGCCAGCAGTGAATCTAGCGGCCTTTACGAGCAGTACTTC | CASSESSGLYEQYF | NA | TRBV6-1 | TRBD2 | TRBJ2-7 | 14
TGTGCTAGTGGTACGGGGGGAACCGGGGAGCTGTTTTTT | CASGTGGTGELFF | NA | TRBV12-5 | TRBD2 | TRBJ2-2 | 13
TGCGCCAGCAGCTTGGGGGGCAGTAGCTCCTACGAGCAGTACTTC | CASSLGGSSSYEQYF | NA | TRBV5-1 | NA | TRBJ2-7 | 15
TGTGCCAGCAGTTACTGGCCGGGACAGGACACTGAAGCTTTCTTT | CASSYWPGQDTEAFF | NA | TRBV6-5 | TRBD1 | TRBJ1-1 | 15
TGTGCCAGTAGTACTCCCCCCGGGTCCCTCTTGGTGTCCGGGTCAGATACGCAGTATTTT | CASSTPPGSLLVSGSDTQYF | NA | TRBV19 | NA | TRBJ2-3 | 20
TGTGCCAGCAGCTTAGGCTTGATGAGTGAAAAACTGTTTTTT | CASSLGLMSEKLFF | NA | TRBV11-2 | NA | TRBJ1-4 | 14
TGTGCCAGCAGGCGGGACAGGCAAGTTAACTATGGCTACACCTTC | CASRRDRQVNYGYTF | NA | TRBV2 | TRBD1 | TRBJ1-2 | 15
TGTGCCAGCGCGCGCTACAGGGCCTACGAGCAGTACTTC | CASARYRAYEQYF | NA | TRBV27 | NA | TRBJ2-7 | 13
TGTGCCAGCAGTTACGACAGGGTGAACACTGAAGCTTTCTTT | CASSYDRVNTEAFF | NA | TRBV6-5 | TRBD1 | TRBJ1-1 | 14
TGTGCCACCGCAGGACAGTCCCCGGGAGGCTACACCTTC | CATAGQSPGGYTF | NA | TRBV10-3 | NA | TRBJ1-2 | 13
TGTGCCAGCAGCAGGACAGGGAAAGAGACCCAGTACTTC | CASSRTGKETQYF | NA | TRBV7-2 | TRBD1 | TRBJ2-5 | 13
TGTGCCAGCAGCCATTTGACAGGGAGAGGCGGCACAGATACGCAGTATTTT | CASSHLTGRGGTDTQYF | NA | TRBV5-6 | TRBD1 | TRBJ2-3 | 17
TGTGCCAGCACCGGACAGGAGATTAGCAATCAGCCCCAGCATTTT | CASTGQEISNQPQHF | NA | TRBV6-6 | TRBD1 | TRBJ1-5 | 15
TGTGCCAGCAGTTATTGGGGAGTTGGCTACACCTTC | CASSYWGVGYTF | NA | TRBV6-5 | NA | TRBJ1-2 | 12
TGCGCCAGCAGCTTGACAGCACCAACTAATGAAAAACTGTTTTTT | CASSLTAPTNEKLFF | NA | TRBV5-1 | NA | TRBJ1-4 | 15
TGCGCCAGCAGCCCCGACAGGGGTCCGACCTACGAGCAGTACTTC | CASSPDRGPTYEQYF | NA | TRBV5-1 | TRBD1 | TRBJ2-7 | 15
TGTGCCAGCACCCACTTCGAGGCGCGGGCCACAGATACGCAGTATTTT | CASTHFEARATDTQYF | NA | TRBV7-9 | NA | TRBJ2-3 | 16
TGTGCCACCAGCAGGTGGACATCCTACGAGCAGTACTTC | CATSRWTSYEQYF | NA | TRBV15 | NA | TRBJ2-7 | 13
TGTGCCATCAGTGATCCGCGGGATAGCACAGATACGCAGTATTTT | CAISDPRDSTDTQYF | NA | TRBV10-3 | NA | TRBJ2-3 | 15
TGTGCCAGCAGTACCTGGGACAGACTTTTCTTC | CASSTWDRLFF | NA | TRBV6-5 | TRBD1 | TRBJ2-1 | 11
TGTGCCACCAGTGATAGACAGTTCGGGGAGCTGTTTTTT | CATSDRQFGELFF | once | TRBV24-1 | NA | TRBJ2-2 | 13
TGCGCCAGCAGCGGACGGGCCGCCGGGGACACTGAAGCTTTCTTT | CASSGRAAGDTEAFF | NA | TRBV5-1 | NA | TRBJ1-1 | 15
TGTGCCAGCAGCCGCGGGGGGGCAGATACGCAGTATTTT | CASSRGGADTQYF | NA | TRBV11-3 | TRBD2 | TRBJ2-3 | 13
TGTGCCAGCAGCTTATTTATGAACACCGGGGAGCTGTTTTTT | CASSLFMNTGELFF | NA | TRBV7-3 | NA | TRBJ2-2 | 14
TGTGCCAGCAGCTCTTTTCAGGGGGTTGGGGGGACTGAAGCTTTCTTT | CASSSFQGVGGTEAFF | once | TRBV7-9 | TRBD1 | TRBJ1-1 | 16
TGTGCCAGCATCCTGGGGGCTGGGGGGGACACCATATATTTT | CASILGAGGDTIYF | NA | TRBV6-5 | NA | TRBJ1-3 | 14
TGTGCCAGCGACGTCCCGACAGGGCACGGTGGCTACACCTTC | CASDVPTGHGGYTF | few | TRBV6-5 | TRBD1 | TRBJ1-2 | 14
TGTGCCAGCAGCCATAGCCCCTACGTGCAGTACTTC | CASSHSPYVQYF | few | TRBV3-1/TRBV3-2 | NA | TRBJ2-7 | 12
TGCAGTGCCTCCGGGGGGGAGACCCAGTACTTC | CSASGGETQYF | once | TRBV20-1 | TRBD2 | TRBJ2-5 | 11
TGCAGCGTTGAAAGGTCGGGGAACACTGAAGCTTTCTTT | CSVERSGNTEAFF | NA | TRBV29-1 | NA | TRBJ1-1 | 13
TGTGCCAGCAGTTTATCTCTCCCCGACAGGGCGAATCAGCCCCAGCATTTT | CASSLSLPDRANQPQHF | NA | TRBV27 | TRBD1 | TRBJ1-5 | 17
TGTGCCAGCAGCTTAGCGGGGGCCTACTACGAGCAGTACTTC | CASSLAGAYYEQYF | NA | TRBV7-2 | NA | TRBJ2-7 | 14
TGTGCCAGCAGCTTGAAGGGTAGCGCGGGTGGCGGGGAGCTGTTTTTT | CASSLKGSAGGGELFF | NA | TRBV5-4 | NA | TRBJ2-2 | 16
TGTGCCAGCAGCTTAGCGGCAGGGACTGGAAACACCATATATTTT | CASSLAAGTGNTIYF | once | TRBV7-9 | NA | TRBJ1-3 | 15
TGTGCCAGCAGACAGACAGGAGGAAACACCATATATTTT | CASRQTGGNTIYF | NA | TRBV6-5 | NA | TRBJ1-3 | 13